What follows is one T cell receptor (beta chain) and its context. The target antigen is unknown. The CDR3 length is 15 residues. Germline CDR1 reads MNHEY; CDR2 reads SMNVEV (reference sequence). The V gene end was trimmed by 3 bases and the J gene end by 4 bases; junction bases not matched to a gene: 6. This entry comes from a study of T cells in localized non-small cell lung cancer. The study's findings and limits: Adjacent lung held a median around 60 of the top 100 tumor clones.

Sequencing used immunoSEQ multiplex PCR; TCRdb keeps in-frame clones, though not all of them. Seen here are 20,000 to 30,000 clones, 70% to 90% observed once, and the top ten hold 14%. This chain connects TRBV27 to TRBJ1-3; 7 bases are shared with TRBD1. Specimen: peripheral blood, collected before any cancer treatment. The clonotype was recovered from a female donor over 55 with stage I lung adenocarcinoma. CDR3 DNA sequence: TGTGCCAGCAGTTTGAGACAGGGAACGGGAAACACCATATATTTT. Translating gives CASSLRQGTGNTIYF.